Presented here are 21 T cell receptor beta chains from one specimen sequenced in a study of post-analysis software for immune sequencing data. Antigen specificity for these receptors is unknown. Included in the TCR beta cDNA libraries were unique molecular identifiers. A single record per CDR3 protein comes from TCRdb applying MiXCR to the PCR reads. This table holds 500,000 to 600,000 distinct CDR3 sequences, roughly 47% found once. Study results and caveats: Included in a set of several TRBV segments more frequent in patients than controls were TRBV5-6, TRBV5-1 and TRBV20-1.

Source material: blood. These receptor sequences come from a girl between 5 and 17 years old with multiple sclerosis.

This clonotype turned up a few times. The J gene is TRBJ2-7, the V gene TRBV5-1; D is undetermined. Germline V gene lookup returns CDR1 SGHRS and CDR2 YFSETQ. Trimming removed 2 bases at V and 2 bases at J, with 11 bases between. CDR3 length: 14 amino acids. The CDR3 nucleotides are TGCGCCAGCAGCTTACTTGCCCCGACCTACGAGCAGTACTTC. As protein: CASSLLAPTYEQYF.

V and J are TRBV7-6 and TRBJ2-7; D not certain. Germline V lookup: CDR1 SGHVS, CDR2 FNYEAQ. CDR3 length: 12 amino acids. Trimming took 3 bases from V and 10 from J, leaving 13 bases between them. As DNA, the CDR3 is TGTGCCAGCAGCTTGGATCTGGGCCTTCAGTACTTC. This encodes CASSLDLGLQYF.

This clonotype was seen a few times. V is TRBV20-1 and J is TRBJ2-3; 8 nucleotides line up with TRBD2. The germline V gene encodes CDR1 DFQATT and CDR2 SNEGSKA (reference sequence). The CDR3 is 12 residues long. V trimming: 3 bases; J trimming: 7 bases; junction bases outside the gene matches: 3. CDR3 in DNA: TGCAGTGCTAGCGGGGGGGAATATACGCAGTATTTT. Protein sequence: CSASGGEYTQYF.

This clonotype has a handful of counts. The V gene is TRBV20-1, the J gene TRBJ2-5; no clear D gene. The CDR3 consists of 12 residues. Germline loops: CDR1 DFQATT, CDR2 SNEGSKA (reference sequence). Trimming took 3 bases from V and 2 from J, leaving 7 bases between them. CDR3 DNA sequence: TGCAGTGCTAGCCCCCAGCAAGAGACCCAGTACTTC. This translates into CSASPQQETQYF.

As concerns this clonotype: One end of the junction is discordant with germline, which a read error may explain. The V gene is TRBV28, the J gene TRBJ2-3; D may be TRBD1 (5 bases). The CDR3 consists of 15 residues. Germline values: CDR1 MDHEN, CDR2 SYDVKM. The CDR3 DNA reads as TGTGCCAGCAGTTCCCAAAGGGGCTACTCAGATACGCAGTGTTTT. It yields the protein CASSSQRGYSDTQCF.

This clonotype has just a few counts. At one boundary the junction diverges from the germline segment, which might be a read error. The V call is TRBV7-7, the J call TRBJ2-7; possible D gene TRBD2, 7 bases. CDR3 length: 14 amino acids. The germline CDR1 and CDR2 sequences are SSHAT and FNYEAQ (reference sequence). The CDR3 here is CASSPGGRGYEQYF. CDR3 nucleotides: TGTGCTAGCAGCCCGGGGGGCAGGGGCTACGAGCAGTACTTC.

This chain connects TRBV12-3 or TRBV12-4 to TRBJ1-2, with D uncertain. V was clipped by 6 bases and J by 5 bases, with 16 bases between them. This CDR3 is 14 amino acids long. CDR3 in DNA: TGTGCCAGCAGCCGCTCTAGCGGGAGTTATGGCTACACCTTC. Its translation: CASSRSSGSYGYTF.

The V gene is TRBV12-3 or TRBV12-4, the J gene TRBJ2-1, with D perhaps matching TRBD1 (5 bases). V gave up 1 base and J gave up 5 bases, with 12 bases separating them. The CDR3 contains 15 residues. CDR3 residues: CASSLGRGTNNEQFF. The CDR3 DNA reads TGTGCCAGCAGTTTAGGAAGGGGTACAAACAATGAGCAGTTCTTC.

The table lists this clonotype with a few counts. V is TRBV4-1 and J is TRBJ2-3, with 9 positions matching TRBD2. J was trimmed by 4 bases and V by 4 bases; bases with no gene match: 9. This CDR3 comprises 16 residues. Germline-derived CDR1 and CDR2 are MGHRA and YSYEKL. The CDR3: CASSPTYSGSPDTQYF. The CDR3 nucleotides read TGCGCCAGCAGCCCAACTTATAGCGGGAGCCCAGATACGCAGTATTTT.

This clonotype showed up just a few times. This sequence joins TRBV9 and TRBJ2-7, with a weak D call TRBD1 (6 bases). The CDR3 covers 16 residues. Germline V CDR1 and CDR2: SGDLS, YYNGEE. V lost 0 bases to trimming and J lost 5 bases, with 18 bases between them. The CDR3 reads CASSVATQGPLHEQYF. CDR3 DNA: TGTGCCAGCAGCGTAGCTACCCAGGGGCCTCTCCACGAGCAGTACTTC.

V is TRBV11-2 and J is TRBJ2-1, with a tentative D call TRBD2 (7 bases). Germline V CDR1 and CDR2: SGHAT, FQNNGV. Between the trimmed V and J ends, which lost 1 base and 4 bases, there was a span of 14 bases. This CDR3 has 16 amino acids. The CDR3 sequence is CASSLGAGASYNEQFF. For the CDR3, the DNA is TGTGCCAGCAGCTTAGGGGCGGGGGCGTCATACAATGAGCAGTTCTTC.

Written as DNA, the CDR3 is TGTGCCAGCAGCTTAGGGACTAGCGGGACCCAAGAGACCCAGTACTTC. Translation gives CASSLGTSGTQETQYF. This chain joins TRBV7-9 and TRBJ2-5; 12 bases line up with TRBD2. CDR3 length: 16 amino acids. V trimming: 1 base; J trimming: 1 base; junction bases outside the gene matches: 1. Germline values: CDR1 SEHNR, CDR2 FQNEAQ (reference sequence).

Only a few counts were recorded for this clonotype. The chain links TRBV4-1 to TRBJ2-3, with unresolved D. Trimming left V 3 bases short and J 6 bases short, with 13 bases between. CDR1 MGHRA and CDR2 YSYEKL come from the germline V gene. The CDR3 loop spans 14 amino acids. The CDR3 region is CASSHPFKRDTQYF. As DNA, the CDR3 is TGCGCCAGCAGCCACCCCTTCAAGAGGGATACGCAGTATTTT.

The CDR3 coding sequence is TGCGCCAGCAGCCCGGGTAGGGGGCGGTACGAGCAGTACTTC. Translated, it gives CASSPGRGRYEQYF. V and J are TRBV5-1 and TRBJ2-7, with 7 bases lining up with TRBD1. CDR3 length equals 14 residues. Germline V gene lookup returns CDR1 SGHRS and CDR2 YFSETQ. V gave up 4 bases and J gave up 4 bases; unmatched junction bases: 8.

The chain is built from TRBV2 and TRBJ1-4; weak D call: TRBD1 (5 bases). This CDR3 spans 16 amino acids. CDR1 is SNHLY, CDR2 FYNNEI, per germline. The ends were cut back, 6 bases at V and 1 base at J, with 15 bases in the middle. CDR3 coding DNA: TGTGCCAGCAGGCCCCTCAGGGCGCAAACTAATGAAAAACTGTTTTTT. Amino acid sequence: CASRPLRAQTNEKLFF.

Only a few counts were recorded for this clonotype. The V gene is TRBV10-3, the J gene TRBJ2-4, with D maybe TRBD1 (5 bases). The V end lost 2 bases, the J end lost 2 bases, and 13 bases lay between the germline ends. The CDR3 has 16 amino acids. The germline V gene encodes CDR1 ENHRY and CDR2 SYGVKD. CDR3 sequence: CAISEGAADTKNIQYF. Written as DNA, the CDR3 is TGTGCCATCAGTGAGGGGGCGGCTGATACCAAAAACATTCAGTACTTC.

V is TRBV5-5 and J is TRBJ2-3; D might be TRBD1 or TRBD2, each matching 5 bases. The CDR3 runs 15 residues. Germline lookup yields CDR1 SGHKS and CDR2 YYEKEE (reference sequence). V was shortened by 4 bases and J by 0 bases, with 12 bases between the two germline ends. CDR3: CASSDGTTSTDTQYF. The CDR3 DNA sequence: TGTGCCAGCAGCGACGGGACGACTAGCACAGATACGCAGTATTTT. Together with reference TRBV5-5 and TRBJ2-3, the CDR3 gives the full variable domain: DAGVTQSPTHLIKTRGQQVTLRCSPISGHKSVSWYQQVLGQGPQFIFQYYEKEERGRGNFPDRFSARQFPNYSSELNVNALLLGDSALYLCASSDGTTSTDTQYFGPGTRLTVL.

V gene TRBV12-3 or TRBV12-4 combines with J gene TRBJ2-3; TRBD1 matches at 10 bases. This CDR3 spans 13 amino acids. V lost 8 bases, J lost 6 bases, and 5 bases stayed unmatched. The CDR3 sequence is CASWDRGVDTQYF. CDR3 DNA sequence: TGTGCCAGCTGGGACAGGGGTGTGGATACGCAGTATTTT.

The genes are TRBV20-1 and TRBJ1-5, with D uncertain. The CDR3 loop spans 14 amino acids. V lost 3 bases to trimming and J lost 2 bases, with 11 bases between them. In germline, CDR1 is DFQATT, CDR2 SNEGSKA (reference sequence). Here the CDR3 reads CSAREGFGNQPQHF. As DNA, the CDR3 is TGCAGTGCTAGGGAGGGATTTGGCAATCAGCCCCAGCATTTT.

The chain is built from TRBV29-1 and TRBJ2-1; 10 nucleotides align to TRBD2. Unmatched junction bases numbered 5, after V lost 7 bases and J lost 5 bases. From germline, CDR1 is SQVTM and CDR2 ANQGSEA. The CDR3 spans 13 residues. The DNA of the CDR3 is TGCAGCGCCCTAGCGGGGGCTAACAATGAGCAGTTCTTC. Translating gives CSALAGANNEQFF.

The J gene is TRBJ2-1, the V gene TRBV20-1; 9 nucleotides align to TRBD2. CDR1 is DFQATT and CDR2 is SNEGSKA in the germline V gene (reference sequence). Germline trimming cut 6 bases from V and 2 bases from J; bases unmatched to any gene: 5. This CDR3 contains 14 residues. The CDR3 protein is CSAIQRGAYNEQFF. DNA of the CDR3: TGCAGTGCCATCCAGCGGGGGGCCTACAATGAGCAGTTCTTC.